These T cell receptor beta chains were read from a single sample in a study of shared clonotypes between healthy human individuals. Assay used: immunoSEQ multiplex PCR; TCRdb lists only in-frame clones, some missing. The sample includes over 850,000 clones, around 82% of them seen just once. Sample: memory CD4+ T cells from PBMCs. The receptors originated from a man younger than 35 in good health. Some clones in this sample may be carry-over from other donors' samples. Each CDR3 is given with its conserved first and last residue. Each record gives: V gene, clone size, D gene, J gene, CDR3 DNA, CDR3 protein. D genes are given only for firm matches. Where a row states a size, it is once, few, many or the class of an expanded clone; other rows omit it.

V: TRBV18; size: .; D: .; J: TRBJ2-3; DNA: TGTGCCAGCTCACCCAGACGTATCACAGATACGCAGTATTTT; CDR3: CASSPRRITDTQYF
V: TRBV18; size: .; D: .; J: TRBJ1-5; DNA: TGTGCCAGCTCATCACGAGACAATCAGCCCCAGCATTTT; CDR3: CASSSRDNQPQHF
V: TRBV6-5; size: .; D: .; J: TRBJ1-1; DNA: TGTGCCAGCAGTTACAGGCAGAACACTGAAGCTTTCTTT; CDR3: CASSYRQNTEAFF
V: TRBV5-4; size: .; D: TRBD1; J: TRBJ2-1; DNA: TGTGCCAGCAACCCTCCGGGACAGGGTCCCAATGAGCAGTTCTTC; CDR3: CASNPPGQGPNEQFF
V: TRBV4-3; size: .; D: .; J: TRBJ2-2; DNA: TGCGCCAGCAGCCAAGCGTTAGCCACGAACACCGGGGAGCTGTTTTTT; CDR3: CASSQALATNTGELFF
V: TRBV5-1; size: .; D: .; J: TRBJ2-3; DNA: TGCGCCAGCAGCTTTAATAGGGCAGCGGGCACAGATACGCAGTATTTT; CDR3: CASSFNRAAGTDTQYF
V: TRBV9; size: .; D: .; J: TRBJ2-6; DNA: TGTGCCAGCAGCGCGTCTGGGGCCAACGTCCTGACTTTC; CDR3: CASSASGANVLTF
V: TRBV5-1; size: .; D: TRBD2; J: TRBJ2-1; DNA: TGCGCCAGCAGGGGTAGCGGGAGTTCCTACAATGAGCAGTTCTTC; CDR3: CASRGSGSSYNEQFF
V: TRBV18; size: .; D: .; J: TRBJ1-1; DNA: TGTGCCAGCTCACCACCCCCCCGGGGAACTGAAGCTTTCTTT; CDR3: CASSPPPRGTEAFF
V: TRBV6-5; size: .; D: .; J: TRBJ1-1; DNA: TGTGCCAGCAGATCTTCAGGTATCGCTGAAGCTTTCTTT; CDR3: CASRSSGIAEAFF
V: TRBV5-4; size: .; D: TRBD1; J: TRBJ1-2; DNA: TGTGCCAGCAGCTTCGGACAGGGAAGACAAAATGGCTACACCTTC; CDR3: CASSFGQGRQNGYTF
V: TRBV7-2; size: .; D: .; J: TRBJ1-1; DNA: TGTGCCAGCAGCTGGCAGGGTAACACTGAAGCTTTCTTT; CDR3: CASSWQGNTEAFF
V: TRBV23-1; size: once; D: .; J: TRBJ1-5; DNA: TGCGCCAGCAGTCCCCACGGGACATCTCCCCCGAGGCATCAGCCCCAGCATTTT; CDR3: CASSPHGTSPPRHQPQHF
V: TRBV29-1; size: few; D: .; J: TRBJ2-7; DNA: TGCAGCGTTGAATCCTCCAGTTCCTACGAGCAGTACTTC; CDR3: CSVESSSSYEQYF
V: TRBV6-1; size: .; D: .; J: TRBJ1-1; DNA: TGTGCCAGCAGTTTAGGGGCCACTGAAGCTTTCTTT; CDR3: CASSLGATEAFF
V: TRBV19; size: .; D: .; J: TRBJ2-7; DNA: TGTGCCAGTAGTAAAGAACCAAGGCCTTATTACGAGCAGTACTTC; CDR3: CASSKEPRPYYEQYF
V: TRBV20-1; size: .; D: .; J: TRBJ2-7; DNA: TGCAGTGCCGCTAGGGGGTACGAGCAGTACTTC; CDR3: CSAARGYEQYF
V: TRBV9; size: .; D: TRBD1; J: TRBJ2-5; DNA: TGTGCCAGCAACTCAGGGGGCCAAGAGACCCAGTACTTC; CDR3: CASNSGGQETQYF
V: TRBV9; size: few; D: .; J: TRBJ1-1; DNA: TGTGCCAGCAGCCAAGGGGTGAACACTGAAGCTTTCTTT; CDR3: CASSQGVNTEAFF
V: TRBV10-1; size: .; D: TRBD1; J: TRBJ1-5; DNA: TGCGCCTGCCGGGACAGCCCCAATCAGCCCCAGCATTTT; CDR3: CACRDSPNQPQHF
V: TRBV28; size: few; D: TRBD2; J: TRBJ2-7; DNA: TGTGCCAGCAGCTCGCCTAGCGGGATCTACGAGCAGTACTTC; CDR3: CASSSPSGIYEQYF
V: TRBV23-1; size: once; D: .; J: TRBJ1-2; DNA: TGCGCCAGCAGTCAGACAGAGCGAGACTATGGCTACACCTTC; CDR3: CASSQTERDYGYTF